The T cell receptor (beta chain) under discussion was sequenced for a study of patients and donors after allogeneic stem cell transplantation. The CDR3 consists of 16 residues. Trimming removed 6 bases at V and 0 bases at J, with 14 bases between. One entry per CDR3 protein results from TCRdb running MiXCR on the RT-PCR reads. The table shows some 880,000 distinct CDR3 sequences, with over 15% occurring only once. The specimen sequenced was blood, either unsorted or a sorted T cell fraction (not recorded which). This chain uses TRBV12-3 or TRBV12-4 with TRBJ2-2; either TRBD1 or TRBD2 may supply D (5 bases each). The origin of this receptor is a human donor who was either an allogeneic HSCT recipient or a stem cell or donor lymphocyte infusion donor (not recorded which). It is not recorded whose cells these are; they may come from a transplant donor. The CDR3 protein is CASRRDGRTNTGELFF. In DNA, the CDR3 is TGTGCCAGCAGGAGGGACGGCCGGACGAACACCGGGGAGCTGTTTTTT.